Below, 10 T cell receptor beta chains from the same sample are listed, as sequenced in a study of cytomegalovirus exposure and HLA in healthy donors. Researchers ran the PCR with 60 Vbeta and 13 Jbeta primers. Assay used: immunoSEQ multiplex PCR; TCRdb lists only in-frame clones, some missing. Among some 150,000 clones listed, around four fifths were seen once. The sequenced sample was PBMCs. Receptors originate from a male donor in good health and CMV-seronegative.

V gene TRBV4-1 combines with J gene TRBJ2-7; D unclear. The J call is uncertain, as TRBJ2-5 better fits the DNA end. Germline loops: CDR1 MGHRA, CDR2 YSYEKL. CDR3 size: 15 residues. CDR3 sequence reads: CASSAGNPTGETQYF. The CDR3 DNA is TGCGCCAGCAGCGCCGGAAACCCGACGGGAGAGACCCAGTACTTC.

The chain uses TRBV28 and TRBJ2-3; 9 bases map to TRBD1. This CDR3 has 15 amino acids. The trim removed 4 bases at V and 4 bases at J, leaving 6 bases unmatched. Germline assignment: CDR1 MDHEN and CDR2 SYDVKM. CDR3 nucleotide sequence: TGTGCCAGCAGTTCCGGGACAGGGTTACCAGATACGCAGTATTTT. Amino acid sequence: CASSSGTGLPDTQYF.

The V gene is TRBV23-1, the J gene TRBJ1-4; D remains unclear. TRBV23-1 is an ORF, and what it does is uncertain. Trimming stripped 7 bases from V and 0 bases from J, with 15 bases between. The CDR3 has 16 amino acids. The CDR3 DNA sequence: TGCGCCAGCAAAAAAGCGAGGAGTGCAACTAATGAAAAACTGTTTTTT. Protein: CASKKARSATNEKLFF.

This clone was observed a single time. V usage is TRBV11-3 and J usage is TRBJ2-3, with D possibly matching TRBD2 (5 bases). This CDR3 contains 13 residues. Germline V CDR1 and CDR2: SGHNT, YENEEA. V gave up 3 bases and J gave up 6 bases, with 10 bases separating them. The CDR3 coding sequence is TGTGCCAGCAGCTTGAGGGTCCAGGATACGCAGTATTTT. This translates into CASSLRVQDTQYF.

To note about this clone: The sample has other DNA sequences that encode this CDR3 too. The chain recombines TRBV14 with TRBJ1-4; TRBD1 aligns across 7 bases. V trimming: 4 bases; J trimming: 3 bases; junction bases outside the gene matches: 5. Germline V gene data show CDR1 as SGHDN and CDR2 as FVKESK. The CDR3 consists of 15 residues. CDR3 coding DNA: TGTGCCAGCAGCCCTTGGGACAGATCTAATGAAAAACTGTTTTTT. This gives the protein CASSPWDRSNEKLFF.

The chain has TRBV27 and TRBJ1-1; no clear D. CDR1 is MNHEY and CDR2 is SMNVEV in the germline V gene (reference sequence). V lost 6 bases and J 5 bases, leaving 13 bases between the germline ends. This CDR3 has 13 residues. This CDR3 reads CASRRVNPTEAFF. CDR3 sequence (DNA): TGTGCCAGCAGGAGGGTGAACCCGACTGAAGCTTTCTTT.

CDR3 DNA: TGTGCCAGCAGTTACTCGCCCGGGACAGGGGACACCATATATTTT. It encodes CASSYSPGTGDTIYF. This sequence joins TRBV6-6 and TRBJ1-3; TRBD1 matches at 10 bases. Germline CDR1 reads MNHNY; CDR2 reads SVGAGI (reference sequence). The CDR3 spans 15 residues. Germline trimming cut 0 bases from V and 8 bases from J; bases unmatched to any gene: 4.

The chain has TRBV4-1 and TRBJ1-2; 7 bases map to TRBD1. CDR1 and CDR2 (germline): MGHRA, YSYEKL. The CDR3 consists of 14 residues. The V gene end was trimmed by 8 bases and the J gene end by 0 bases; junction bases not matched to a gene: 6. DNA of the CDR3: TGCGCCAGCCGAAGGACAGGCTCTAACTATGGCTACACCTTC. Protein sequence: CASRRTGSNYGYTF.

This chain connects TRBV6-5 to TRBJ2-7; D is undetermined. The CDR3 length is 15 residues. V lost 0 bases to trimming and J lost 2 bases, with 11 bases between them. Per the germline V gene, CDR1 is MNHEY and CDR2 is SVGAGI. The DNA of the CDR3 is TGTGCCAGCAGTTACTCGTTAGCCGCTACCTACGAGCAGTACTTC. Its translation: CASSYSLAATYEQYF.

This clone has just a few counts. This sequence joins TRBV29-1 and TRBJ2-7, with 8 nucleotides matching TRBD1. CDR1 is SQVTM, CDR2 ANQGSEA, per germline. J lost 2 bases, V lost 2 bases, and 2 bases had no gene match. CDR3 length: 13 amino acids. The CDR3 loop is CSVERTGTYEQYF. CDR3 coding DNA: TGCAGCGTTGAAAGGACAGGGACCTACGAGCAGTACTTC.